This section outlines one T cell receptor (beta chain) sequence together with its context. This CDR3 contains 15 residues. V shed 1 base and J shed 0 bases, with 9 bases lying between them. Looked up from germline, CDR1 is SEHNR and CDR2 is FQNEAQ (reference sequence). The sample is drawn from a study of T cells in Graves' hyperthyroidism and ophthalmopathy. RNA transcripts yielded amplified TCR beta CDR3 regions. When the TCR CDR3 underwent first-round RT-PCR, the HTBI primer set was used. TCRdb processed the multiplex PCR reads anew with MiXCR; each CDR3 protein has one entry. The repertoire includes fewer than 700,000 distinct CDR3 sequences, about 16% of them detected once, and around 4% sits in the top ten. Absent ophthalmopathy progression within 18 months defined stable Graves' hyperthyroidism. Those with hyperthyroidism were 18 to 65 years old, newly diagnosed, and ill for under 2 months.

Sequenced material: blood. The source is a woman aged 25-40 years with Graves' hyperthyroidism. V usage is TRBV7-9 and J usage is TRBJ1-1; no definite D call. This chain's CDR3 is CASSLGGLMNTEAFF. DNA for the CDR3: TGTGCCAGCAGCTTAGGAGGTCTGATGAACACTGAAGCTTTCTTT.